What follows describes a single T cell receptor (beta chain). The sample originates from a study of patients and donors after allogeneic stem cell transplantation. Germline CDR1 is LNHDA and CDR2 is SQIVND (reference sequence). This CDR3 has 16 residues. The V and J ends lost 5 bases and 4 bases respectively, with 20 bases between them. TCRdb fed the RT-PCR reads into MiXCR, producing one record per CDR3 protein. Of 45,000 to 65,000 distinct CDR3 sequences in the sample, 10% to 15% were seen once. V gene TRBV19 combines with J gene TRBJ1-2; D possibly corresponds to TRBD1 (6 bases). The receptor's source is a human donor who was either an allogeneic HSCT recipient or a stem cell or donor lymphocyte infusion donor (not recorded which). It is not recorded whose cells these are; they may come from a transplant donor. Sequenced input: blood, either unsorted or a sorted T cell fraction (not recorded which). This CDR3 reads CASSSLRDTVGYGYTF. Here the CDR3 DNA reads TGTGCCAGTAGTTCCCTCAGGGACACCGTTGGCTATGGCTACACCTTC.